A selection of T cell receptor beta chains follows, all from one sample in a study of cytomegalovirus exposure and HLA in healthy donors. Profiled with immunoSEQ multiplex PCR; TCRdb holds only in-frame clones, not every one. In the table there are roughly 180,000 clones, 78% of which are singletons. Material: PBMCs. The receptors were sampled from a woman between 50 and 59 years old in good health and CMV-seropositive. Each CDR3 is given with its conserved first and last residue. The order of the fields is clone size, D gene, V gene, J gene, CDR3 protein, CDR3 DNA. D genes are given only for firm matches. Only some rows state a clone size, as once, few, many or a class for expanded clones.

>.|.|TRBV6-4|TRBJ2-3
CASSDGGADTQYF
TGTGCCAGCAGTGACGGGGGGGCCGATACGCAGTATTTT
>.|.|TRBV6-1|TRBJ2-1
CASSEDQWYEQFF
TGTGCCAGCAGTGAAGACCAGTGGTATGAGCAGTTCTTC
>.|TRBD2|TRBV5-1|TRBJ2-7
CASRPTSGTYEQYF
TGCGCCAGCAGACCGACTAGCGGGACCTACGAGCAGTACTTC
>.|.|TRBV18|TRBJ1-6
CASSPPAGNSPLHF
TGTGCCAGCTCACCACCGGCAGGAAATTCACCCCTCCACTTT
>.|TRBD2|TRBV15|TRBJ2-3
CATSYGTSGGRNTQYF
TGTGCCACCAGCTATGGGACTAGCGGGGGGCGAAATACGCAGTATTTT
>.|TRBD1|TRBV5-1|TRBJ1-4
CASSLGQGAPEKLFF
TGCGCCAGCAGCTTGGGGCAGGGGGCCCCTGAAAAACTGTTTTTT
>.|TRBD1|TRBV9|TRBJ2-6
CASSVLGTGGAVRPGANVLTF
TGTGCCAGCAGCGTATTGGGGACAGGGGGCGCAGTTAGGCCTGGGGCCAACGTCCTGACTTTC
>.|.|TRBV6-5|TRBJ2-4
CASSYGRAKNIQYF
TGTGCCAGCAGTTACGGCAGGGCCAAAAACATTCAGTACTTC
>.|.|TRBV5-8|TRBJ1-2
CASRHPNYGYTF
TGTGCCAGCAGACACCCTAACTATGGCTACACCTTC
>.|.|TRBV25-1|TRBJ2-3
CASSEYETGLDVDTQYF
TGTGCCAGCAGTGAATATGAAACAGGCTTAGACGTAGATACGCAGTATTTT
>.|.|TRBV6-5|TRBJ2-7
CASSFVSGGSYEQYF
TGTGCCAGCAGTTTTGTGAGTGGGGGGTCCTACGAGCAGTACTTC
>.|.|TRBV15|TRBJ1-3
CATSRGGGLGNTIYF
TGTGCCACCAGCAGAGGCGGCGGGTTAGGAAACACCATATATTTT
>.|TRBD1|TRBV9|TRBJ2-1
CASSVGQGGSNEQFF
TGTGCCAGCAGCGTGGGACAGGGGGGATCCAATGAGCAGTTCTTC
>.|.|TRBV6-5|TRBJ1-2
CASSGGPYYGYTF
TGTGCCAGCAGTGGGGGCCCTTACTATGGCTACACCTTC
>.|.|TRBV7-9|TRBJ2-7
CASSFQDFYEQYF
TGTGCCAGCAGCTTCCAGGATTTCTACGAGCAGTACTTC
>few|TRBD1|TRBV5-1|TRBJ1-6
CASSSGDSRSPLHF
TGCGCCAGCAGCTCCGGGGACAGTCGTTCACCCCTCCACTTT
>once|TRBD1|TRBV5-6|TRBJ2-5
CASSLGGQGETQYF
TGTGCCAGCAGCTTGGGGGGACAGGGCGAGACCCAGTACTTC
>few|.|TRBV11-3|TRBJ2-1
CASSLVKQGGGNEQFF
TGTGCCAGCAGCTTAGTTAAGCAGGGGGGCGGCAATGAGCAGTTCTTC
>.|.|TRBV6-1|TRBJ1-5
CASSDVRQQPQHF
TGTGCCAGCAGTGATGTCAGGCAGCAGCCCCAGCATTTT
>.|TRBD1|TRBV11-1|TRBJ1-1
CASSRGQRDTEAFF
TGTGCCAGCAGCCGGGGACAGAGGGACACTGAAGCTTTCTTT
>few|TRBD1|TRBV7-8|TRBJ2-7
CASSLVSDRVDYF
TGTGCCAGCAGCCTGGTCTCCGACAGGGTCGACTACTTC
>.|.|TRBV2|TRBJ1-6
CASSERGGVNSPLHF
TGTGCCAGCAGTGAACGGGGGGGTGTAAATTCACCCCTCCACTTT
>.|TRBD1|TRBV7-2|TRBJ1-3
CASSSDRVNTIYF
TGTGCCAGCAGCTCAGACAGGGTAAACACCATATATTTT
>.|TRBD1|TRBV2|TRBJ1-1
CASSSRDRGGVAFF
TGTGCCAGCAGTTCCCGGGACAGGGGAGGCGTAGCTTTCTTT
>once|.|TRBV5-1|TRBJ1-2
CASSLDRDNYGYTF
TGCGCCAGCAGCTTGGACAGGGATAACTATGGCTACACCTTC
>.|.|TRBV30|TRBJ2-7
CAWNLGVSSYEQYF
TGTGCCTGGAACTTAGGGGTTAGCTCCTACGAGCAGTACTTC
>.|TRBD2|TRBV7-3|TRBJ2-1
CASSFTSGGASEQFF
TGTGCCAGCAGCTTCACTAGCGGGGGGGCGAGTGAGCAGTTCTTC
>.|.|TRBV1|TRBJ2-4
CTSSPTGRADGIAKNIQYF
TGCACCAGCAGCCCCACCGGGAGAGCGGACGGAATAGCCAAAAACATTCAGTACTTC
>.|TRBD1|TRBV5-6|TRBJ2-7
CASSLYLTGGSYEQYF
TGTGCCAGCAGCTTGTACTTAACAGGGGGCTCTTACGAGCAGTACTTC
>.|.|TRBV4-2|TRBJ2-7
CASSQVTEFGPYEQYF
TGTGCCAGCAGCCAAGTTACAGAGTTTGGCCCCTACGAGCAGTACTTC
>.|.|TRBV25-1|TRBJ1-1
CASSDSLNTEAFF
TGTGCCAGCAGTGACAGTCTGAACACTGAAGCTTTCTTT
>.|TRBD2|TRBV9|TRBJ2-6
CASSFRGGQPTF
TGTGCCAGCAGCTTTCGGGGAGGGCAGCCGACTTTC
>.|.|TRBV6-5|TRBJ1-2
CASSERGNYGYTF
TGTGCCAGCAGTGAAAGGGGGAACTATGGCTACACCTTC
>.|TRBD2|TRBV5-1|TRBJ2-3
CASSLGSSGGTDTQYF
TGCGCCAGCAGCTTGGGGTCTAGCGGGGGCACAGATACGCAGTATTTT
>.|TRBD1|TRBV5-1|TRBJ2-1
CASSLSLTTGAGEQFF
TGCGCCAGCAGCTTATCACTTACGACAGGGGCAGGGGAGCAGTTCTTC
>.|TRBD1|TRBV6-5|TRBJ1-6
CASSYSGRGHSPLHF
TGTGCCAGCAGTTACTCGGGCAGGGGGCATTCACCCCTCCACTTT
>once|TRBD2|TRBV4-1|TRBJ2-1
CASSPTSGDHNEQFF
TGCGCCAGCAGCCCTACTAGCGGGGACCACAATGAGCAGTTCTTC
>.|TRBD2|TRBV6-1|TRBJ2-5
CASSEASGGVKTQYF
TGTGCCAGCAGTGAGGCTAGCGGGGGGGTAAAGACCCAGTACTTC
>.|.|TRBV19|TRBJ1-6
CATRTGGRSYNSPLHF
TGTGCCACTAGGACGGGGGGTCGGTCCTATAATTCACCCCTCCACTTT
>few|TRBD1|TRBV7-9|TRBJ1-1
CASSLTGITEAFF
TGTGCCAGCAGCTTGACAGGGATTACTGAAGCTTTCTTT
>.|.|TRBV30|TRBJ1-1
CAWSVRAGDTEAFF
TGTGCCTGGAGTGTACGGGCGGGAGACACTGAAGCTTTCTTT
>.|TRBD1|TRBV2|TRBJ2-7
CASLQGDPFNEQYF
TGTGCCAGCTTACAGGGGGACCCATTTAACGAGCAGTACTTC
>.|.|TRBV15|TRBJ1-2
CATSRDQIYGYTF
TGTGCCACCAGCAGAGATCAGATATATGGCTACACCTTC
>.|.|TRBV7-9|TRBJ1-5
CSSSLGQTNQPQHF
TGTTCCAGCAGCTTAGGCCAGACTAATCAGCCCCAGCATTTT
>.|TRBD1|TRBV5-1|TRBJ1-6
CASSLGTGEGSPLHF
TGCGCCAGCAGCTTGGGGACAGGGGAGGGTTCACCCCTCCACTTT
>.|.|TRBV30|TRBJ1-1
CAWSVLRTEEAFF
TGTGCCTGGAGTGTATTACGGACAGAAGAAGCTTTCTTT
>.|.|TRBV5-1|TRBJ2-7
CASSLGTQYEQYF
TGCGCCAGCAGCTTGGGGACACAGTACGAGCAGTACTTC
>.|TRBD1|TRBV13|TRBJ2-2
CASSEDRGRTGELFF
TGTGCCAGCAGCGAGGACAGGGGGCGCACCGGGGAGCTGTTTTTT
>.|.|TRBV7-3|TRBJ2-3
CASSRGGRGTRDTQYF
TGTGCCAGCAGCCGCGGGGGACGGGGGACACGGGATACGCAGTATTTT
>.|.|TRBV11-2|TRBJ2-4
CASSGGTYTKNIQYF
TGTGCCAGCAGCGGGGGGACTTACACCAAAAACATTCAGTACTTC
>.|TRBD2|TRBV6-6|TRBJ2-2
CASSYAGVIGELFF
TGTGCCAGCAGTTACGCGGGGGTAATCGGGGAGCTGTTTTTT
>.|TRBD2|TRBV2|TRBJ2-7
CASDGRKEVDYEQYF
TGTGCCAGCGACGGGAGGAAAGAGGTGGACTACGAGCAGTACTTC
>.|.|TRBV19|TRBJ2-2
CATGAGPSSTGELFF
TGTGCCACAGGGGCAGGACCCTCGAGCACCGGGGAGCTGTTTTTT
>.|.|TRBV2|TRBJ2-5
CASSLEDLQETQYF
TGTGCCAGCAGCTTAGAGGACTTACAAGAGACCCAGTACTTC
>.|.|TRBV7-9|TRBJ2-3
CSSSPDSDTQYF
TGTTCCAGCAGCCCCGACTCAGATACGCAGTATTTT